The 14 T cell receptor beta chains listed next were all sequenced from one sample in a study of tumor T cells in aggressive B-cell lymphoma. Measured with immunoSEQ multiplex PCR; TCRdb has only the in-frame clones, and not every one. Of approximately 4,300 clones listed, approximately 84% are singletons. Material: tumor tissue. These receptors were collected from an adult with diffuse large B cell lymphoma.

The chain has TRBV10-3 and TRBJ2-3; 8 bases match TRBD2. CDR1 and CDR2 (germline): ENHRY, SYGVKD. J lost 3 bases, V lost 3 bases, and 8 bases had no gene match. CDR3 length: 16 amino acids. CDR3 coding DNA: TGTGCCATCAGTGATCCTCGGGGGGGAGGGACAGATACGCAGTATTTT. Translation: CAISDPRGGGTDTQYF.

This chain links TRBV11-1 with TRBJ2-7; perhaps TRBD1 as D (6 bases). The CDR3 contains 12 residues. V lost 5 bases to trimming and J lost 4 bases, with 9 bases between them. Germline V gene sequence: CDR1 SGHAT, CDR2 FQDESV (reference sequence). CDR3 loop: CASSPRGYEQYF. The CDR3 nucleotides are TGTGCCAGCAGCCCCAGGGGTTACGAGCAGTACTTC.

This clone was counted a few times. CDR3: CASSQGTGGYYGYTF. The CDR3 DNA reads as TGTGCCAGCAGCCAAGGGACAGGGGGTTACTATGGCTACACCTTC. This chain links TRBV14 with TRBJ1-2, with 10 bases that match TRBD1. With V trimmed by 1 base and J by 3 bases, 2 bases remained unmatched. Germline lookup yields CDR1 SGHDN and CDR2 FVKESK. The CDR3 totals 15 residues.

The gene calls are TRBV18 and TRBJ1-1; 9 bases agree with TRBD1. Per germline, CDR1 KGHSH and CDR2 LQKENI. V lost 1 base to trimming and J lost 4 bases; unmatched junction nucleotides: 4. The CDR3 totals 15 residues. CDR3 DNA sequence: TGTGCCAGCTCACCACTGGGACAGGGAATCACTGAAGCTTTCTTT. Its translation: CASSPLGQGITEAFF.

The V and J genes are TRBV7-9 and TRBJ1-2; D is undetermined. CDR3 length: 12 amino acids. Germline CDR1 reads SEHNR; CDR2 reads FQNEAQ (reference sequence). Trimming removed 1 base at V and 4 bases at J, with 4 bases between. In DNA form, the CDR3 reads TGTGCCAGCAGCTTAGACAGCTATGGCTACACCTTC. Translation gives CASSLDSYGYTF.

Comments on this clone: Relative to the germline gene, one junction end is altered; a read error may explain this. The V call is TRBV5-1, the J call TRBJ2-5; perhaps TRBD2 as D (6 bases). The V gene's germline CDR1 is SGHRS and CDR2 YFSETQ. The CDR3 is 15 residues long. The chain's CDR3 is CASRLVISGEETQYF. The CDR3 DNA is TGCGCCAGCAGATTGGTGATTAGCGGAGAAGAGACCCAGTACTTC. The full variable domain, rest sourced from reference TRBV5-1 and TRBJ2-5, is KAGVTQTPRYLIKTRGQQVTLSCSPISGHRSVSWYQQTPGQGLQFLFEYFSETQRNKGNFPGRFSGRQFSNSRSEMNVSTLELGDSALYLCASRLVISGEETQYFGPGTRLLVL.

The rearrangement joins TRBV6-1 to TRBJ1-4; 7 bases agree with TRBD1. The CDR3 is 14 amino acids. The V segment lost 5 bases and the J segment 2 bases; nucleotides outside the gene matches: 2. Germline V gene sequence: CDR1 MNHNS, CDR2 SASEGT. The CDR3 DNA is TGTGCCAGCAGTACAGGGGAGACTAATGAAAAACTGTTTTTT. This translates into CASSTGETNEKLFF.

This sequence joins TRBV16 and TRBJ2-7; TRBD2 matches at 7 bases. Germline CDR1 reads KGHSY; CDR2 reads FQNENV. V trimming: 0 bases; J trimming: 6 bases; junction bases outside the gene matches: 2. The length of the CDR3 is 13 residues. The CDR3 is CASSQSGEGEQYF. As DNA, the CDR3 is TGTGCCAGCAGCCAATCCGGGGAGGGCGAGCAGTACTTC. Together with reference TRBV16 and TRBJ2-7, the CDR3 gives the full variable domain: GEEVAQTPKHLVRGEGQKAKLYCAPIKGHSYVFWYQQVLKNEFKFLISFQNENVFDETGMPKERFSAKCLPNSPCSLEIQATKLEDSAVYFCASSQSGEGEQYFGPGTRLTVT.

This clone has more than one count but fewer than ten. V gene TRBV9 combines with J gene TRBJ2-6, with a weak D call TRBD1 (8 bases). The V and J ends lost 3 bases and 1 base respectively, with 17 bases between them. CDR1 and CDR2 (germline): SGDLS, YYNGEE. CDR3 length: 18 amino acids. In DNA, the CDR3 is TGTGCCAGCAGCGGAAAGACAGGGGAGGGATCTGGGGCCAACGTCCTGACTTTC. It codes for CASSGKTGEGSGANVLTF.

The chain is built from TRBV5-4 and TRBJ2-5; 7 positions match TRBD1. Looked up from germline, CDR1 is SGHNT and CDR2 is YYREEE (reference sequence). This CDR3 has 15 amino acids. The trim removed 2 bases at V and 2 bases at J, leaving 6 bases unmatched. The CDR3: CASSFGAGGQETQYF. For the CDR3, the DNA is TGTGCCAGCAGCTTTGGGGCAGGGGGTCAAGAGACCCAGTACTTC.

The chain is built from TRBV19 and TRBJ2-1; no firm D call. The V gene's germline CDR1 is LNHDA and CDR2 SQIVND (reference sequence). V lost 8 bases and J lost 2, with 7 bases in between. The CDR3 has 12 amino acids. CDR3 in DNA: TGTGCCAGTCCCTTTCCCTACAATGAGCAGTTCTTC. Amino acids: CASPFPYNEQFF.

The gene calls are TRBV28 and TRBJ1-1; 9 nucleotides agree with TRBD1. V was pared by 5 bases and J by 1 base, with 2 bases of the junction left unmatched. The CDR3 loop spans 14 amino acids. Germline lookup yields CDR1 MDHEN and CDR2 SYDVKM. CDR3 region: CASSAGQGNTEAFF. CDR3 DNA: TGTGCCAGCAGTGCGGGACAGGGGAACACTGAAGCTTTCTTT.

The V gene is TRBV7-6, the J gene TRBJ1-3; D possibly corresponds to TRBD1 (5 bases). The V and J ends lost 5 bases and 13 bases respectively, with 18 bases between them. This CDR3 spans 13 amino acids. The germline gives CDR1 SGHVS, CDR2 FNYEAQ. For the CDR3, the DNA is TGTGCCAGCAGCGCAACGGGGGAGTCAACGATATATTTT. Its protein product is CASSATGESTIYF.

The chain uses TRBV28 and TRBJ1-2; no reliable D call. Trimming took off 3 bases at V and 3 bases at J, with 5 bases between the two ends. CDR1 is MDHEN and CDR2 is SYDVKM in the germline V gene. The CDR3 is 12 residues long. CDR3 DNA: TGTGCCAGCAGTTTCCAGGACTATGGCTACACCTTC. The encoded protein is CASSFQDYGYTF.